This TCR beta chain was retrieved from a study of cytomegalovirus exposure and HLA in healthy donors. In the PCR, 60 Vbeta and 13 Jbeta primers were used. Clones were read by immunoSEQ multiplex PCR, and TCRdb kept only the in-frame ones, dropping some. This table holds roughly 100,000 clones, 82% found once. The germline V gene has CDR1 SGHVS and CDR2 FQNEAQ. V trimming: 5 bases; J trimming: 2 bases; junction bases outside the gene matches: 8. The CDR3 is 15 amino acids. This TCR derives from a man under 40 in good health and CMV-seropositive. Sequences were obtained from PBMCs. The chain has TRBV7-8 and TRBJ1-2; 7 positions match TRBD1. Here the CDR3 reads CASSPTGEENYGYTF. In nucleotides, the CDR3 is TGTGCCAGCAGCCCAACAGGGGAAGAGAACTATGGCTACACCTTC.